This is a list of T cell receptor beta chains from one sample in a study of cytomegalovirus exposure and HLA in healthy donors. Profiling relied on immunoSEQ multiplex PCR, and the TCRdb table lists in-frame clones only, not all of them. Recorded here are fewer than 70,000 clones; the top ten clones represent approximately 5%. The sequenced sample was PBMCs. The source is a man in his thirties or forties in good health and CMV-seropositive. Each CDR3 is given with its conserved first and last residue. The D gene is left open where the match is weak.

>TRBD1|TRBJ1-2|TRBV7-8
CASSSGQGNYGYTF
TGTGCCAGCAGCTCGGGACAGGGGAACTATGGCTACACCTTC
>TRBD2|TRBJ2-3|TRBV5-1
CASSLMSGGLTDTQYF
TGCGCCAGCAGCTTGATGAGCGGGGGTCTAACAGATACGCAGTATTTT
>TRBD1|TRBJ1-6|TRBV5-1
CASSPTGGSSPLHF
TGCGCCAGCAGCCCGACAGGGGGCAGTTCACCCCTCCACTTT
>.|TRBJ2-1|TRBV19
CASSIVSTNEQFF
TGTGCCAGTAGTATAGTTAGCACCAATGAGCAGTTCTTC
>.|TRBJ1-1|TRBV11-3
CASSFGAGTEAFF
TGTGCCAGCAGCTTCGGGGCGGGGACTGAAGCTTTCTTT
>.|TRBJ2-7|TRBV5-4
CASYKIDNTYEQYF
TGTGCCAGCTACAAGATTGATAACACCTACGAGCAGTACTTC
>.|TRBJ2-1|TRBV29-1
CSVDSLRDKGLRRGEQFF
TGCAGCGTTGACTCATTAAGGGACAAGGGCCTTCGAAGGGGTGAGCAGTTCTTC
>.|TRBJ2-7|TRBV30
CAWSTGTVTYEQYF
TGTGCCTGGAGTACCGGGACTGTAACCTACGAGCAGTACTTC
>TRBD2|TRBJ2-3|TRBV6-4
CASSDGREGHSTDPQYF
TGTGCCAGCAGTGACGGTCGGGAGGGACATAGCACAGATCCGCAGTATTTT
>.|TRBJ2-3|TRBV9
CASSVALRGGTDTQYF
TGTGCCAGCAGCGTAGCTCTTAGAGGAGGCACAGATACGCAGTATTTT
>.|TRBJ2-5|TRBV18
CASSPGIGEETQYF
TGTGCCAGCTCACCAGGCATTGGAGAAGAGACCCAGTACTTC
>.|TRBJ2-2|TRBV19
CASSIAGPANTGELFF
TGTGCCAGTAGTATTGCGGGGCCCGCGAACACCGGGGAGCTGTTTTTT
>TRBD1|TRBJ2-5|TRBV5-4
CASSESAGTGGETQYF
TGTGCCAGCAGCGAATCAGCCGGGACAGGGGGAGAGACCCAGTACTTC
>.|TRBJ1-1|TRBV29-1
CSVDTPDKNTEAFF
TGCAGCGTTGACACACCGGACAAGAACACTGAAGCTTTCTTT
>.|TRBJ2-1|TRBV9
CASSSLVAAYNEQFF
TGTGCCAGCAGCTCCCTGGTCGCGGCCTACAATGAGCAGTTCTTC